This T cell receptor beta chain was recovered during a study of beta chain features in type 1 diabetes. Every sorted population was more than 95% pure. Study-wide findings and caveats: TCRB CDR3s were moderately but significantly shorter in Type 1 diabetes patients in all four CD4+ subsets. In the patient group, naive, central memory and Treg TCRB repertoires seemed more alike than in the healthy donor group.

The sequenced template was cDNA made from the entire isolated RNA. Naive, central memory and regulatory T cell samples produced a mean of roughly 3.9 million reads. Clones were sequenced by immunoSEQ multiplex PCR, and TCRdb holds only the in-frame ones, with some missing. The top ten hold about 0.01% of the sample, which has 350,000 to 450,000 clones, roughly an eighth seen once. CDR3 size: 14 residues. CDR1 is SGDLS and CDR2 is YYNGEE in the germline V gene. The germline V and J ends were trimmed by 0 bases and 2 bases, with 8 bases remaining between them. A note on this clone: Its antigen is unknown.

The chain employs TRBV9 and TRBJ2-5; D ambiguous. The TCR originated in a woman younger than 30 with type 1 diabetes. The material sequenced was naive CD4+ T cells from blood. CDR3 nucleotide sequence: TGTGCCAGCAGCGTAGGCTTTAGACAAGAGACCCAGTACTTC. It encodes CASSVGFRQETQYF.